Listed here are 8 T cell receptor beta chains from one sample, sequenced in a study of cytomegalovirus exposure and HLA in healthy donors. Primers for the PCR totalled 60 Vbeta and 13 Jbeta. Data came from immunoSEQ multiplex PCR; TCRdb stores just in-frame clones and leaves some out. This listing includes approximately 34,000 clones. Input material: PBMCs. These receptors came from a woman in her thirties or forties in good health and CMV-seropositive.

V gene TRBV27 combines with J gene TRBJ1-5, with D hard to call. The CDR3 is made up of 13 amino acids. CDR1 is MNHEY and CDR2 is SMNVEV in the germline V gene (reference sequence). V dropped 4 bases and J dropped 6 bases, with 10 bases sitting between them. This CDR3 reads CASSSVGSQPQHF. In DNA form, the CDR3 reads TGTGCCAGCAGTTCGGTGGGGAGTCAGCCCCAGCATTTT.

The chain recombines TRBV5-4 with TRBJ1-2, with 7 bases aligning to TRBD1. J gave up 8 bases and V 3 bases, and 13 bases lay outside the gene matches. The CDR3 runs 15 residues. The germline CDR1 and CDR2 sequences are SGHNT and YYREEE (reference sequence). The CDR3 sequence: CASSSRTGQVDGYTF. The CDR3, as DNA: TGTGCCAGCAGCTCAAGGACTGGACAGGTTGACGGCTACACCTTC.

V and J are TRBV6-5 and TRBJ1-1; D gene uncertain. Trimming removed 0 bases from V and 2 bases from J, with 13 bases in between. CDR1 and CDR2 (germline): MNHEY, SVGAGI. This CDR3 contains 16 residues. The CDR3 DNA sequence: TGTGCCAGCAGTTACTCGAAGTCCAACAGAAACACTGAAGCTTTCTTT. This codes for CASSYSKSNRNTEAFF.

The chain recombines TRBV9 with TRBJ1-2; D remains ambiguous. The CDR3 sequence is 13 residues long. Germline-derived CDR1 and CDR2 are SGDLS and YYNGEE. The V gene lost 2 bases and the J gene lost 2 bases, with 7 bases spanning the gap. CDR3 in amino acids: CASSVAGNYGYTF. For the CDR3, the DNA is TGTGCCAGCAGCGTCGCGGGCAACTATGGCTACACCTTC.

V usage is TRBV5-1 and J usage is TRBJ1-2, with unresolved D. Between the trimmed V and J ends, which lost 0 bases and 8 bases, there was a span of 14 bases. Germline V lookup: CDR1 SGHRS, CDR2 YFSETQ. This CDR3 contains 14 residues. The CDR3 loop is CASSLALFGEGYTF. CDR3 coding DNA: TGCGCCAGCAGCTTGGCCTTGTTTGGGGAGGGCTACACCTTC.

This sequence joins TRBV4-1 and TRBJ1-2; D is ambiguous. Deletions cut 0 bases from V and 5 bases from J, with 16 bases between. Germline loops: CDR1 MGHRA, CDR2 YSYEKL. The CDR3 runs to 16 residues. The CDR3 DNA reads as TGCGCCAGCAGCCAAGAGGTTGCAGGCCGGGGTTATGGCTACACCTTC. This sequence encodes CASSQEVAGRGYGYTF.

The chain couples TRBV28 to TRBJ1-4; D gene unclear. Trimming left V 3 bases short and J 7 bases short, with 6 bases between. CDR1 MDHEN and CDR2 SYDVKM come from the germline V gene. The CDR3 contains 12 residues. The CDR3 region has the DNA TGTGCCAGCAGTTTCACAATTGAAAAACTGTTTTTT. Amino acid sequence: CASSFTIEKLFF.

The V call is TRBV5-4, the J call TRBJ2-5, with 8 positions matching TRBD2. V shed 1 base and J 5 bases; nucleotides not matched to a gene: 4. Looked up from germline, CDR1 is SGHNT and CDR2 is YYREEE (reference sequence). The CDR3 consists of 14 residues. The CDR3 spells CASSLLAGMETQYF. As DNA, the CDR3 is TGTGCCAGCAGCTTGCTAGCGGGTATGGAGACCCAGTACTTC.